This record looks at one T cell receptor (beta chain) sequence and its context. The clone's antigen remains unknown. Nothing much larger sits one base from this clone, and base qualities are not available. This specimen comes from a study of CD8 T cells in Susac syndrome (dated by TCRdb to the late 2010s). Background on the whole study: Of the Susac syndrome patients who were sequenced, about 6 had clinically active disease and 8 or 9 were in clinical remission. Repertoire sequencing was used to test whether CD8+ T cell activation and differentiation in Susac syndrome was antigen driven. At the time of blood withdrawal, Susac syndrome patients were either therapy-naive, taking corticosteroids (with some also receiving IVIg), or on IVIg alone. On the study overall, not on this receptor specifically: The number of individuals in the TCR sequencing and HLA analysis was acknowledged as relatively small. In patients with Susac syndrome, the CD4+ T cell repertoire showed no detectable clonal expansion.

RNA was extracted using the RNeasy kit, and roughly 0.5 to 1 microgram was reverse transcribed with random hexamers. TCR beta CDR3 regions were amplified with the immunoSEQ multiplex PCR assay covering 54 Vbeta and 13 Jbeta segments. PCR amplification bias was corrected by using a synthetic template baseline for primer optimization and computational correction. As for the authors' bioinformatics: Reads were annotated to V, D and J genes per IMGT and analyzed with immunoSEQ Analyzer, keeping only productive sequences. To calculate clonality, Shannon entropy was normalized by log2 of the number of productive unique sequences and then subtracted from one. For each patient and control, public and private clones were evaluated within the 100 most prevalent clones. Clones were defined as Susac-specific when absent from the healthy and MS cohorts, from about 1,100 published viral clones and from other ImmuneACCESS disease sequences. TCRdb's own reprocessing of the public reads used fastp at Q25 and MiXCR and kept productive beta chains. Each record represents a unique CDR3 protein, reported with the most common genes and DNA among its rows. These V and J calls originate from TCRdb's pipeline instead of the authors' own analysis. This sample comprises some 150,000 distinct CDR3 sequences, about 94% of them detected only once. The ten largest clones represent roughly 0.08% of the sample.

Peripheral blood CD8+ and CD4+ T cells from healthy donors, Susac syndrome patients and multiple sclerosis patients were profiled using high-throughput TCR beta sequencing. Recently defined diagnostic criteria for definite or probable disease were met by the Susac syndrome patients. Bulk CD8+ and CD4+ T cells were purified magnetically by negative isolation, whereas CD8+ TEMRA cells were enriched by FACS. Blood was collected in EDTA tubes and processed within 24 hours, with PBMCs isolated through density gradient centrifugation. PBMCs intended for TCR sequencing were cryopreserved in liquid nitrogen and were subsequently thawed in a 37 degrees C water bath. A purity of at least 90% was achieved for sorted or isolated CD4+, CD8+ and CD8+ TEMRA cells. Sequences LGHNA (CDR1) and YNFKEQ (CDR2) are obtained from the germline V gene. The CDR3 sequence holds 15 residues, the cysteine and phenylalanine included. The entry retains the CDR3 DNA only, 45 bases that are in frame from base 1. Relative to germline, V is 0 bases shorter and J is 10 bases shorter, with 16 bases between their ends.

Specimen: CD4+ T cells from PBMCs. This sequence uses TRBV4-2 and TRBJ2-1; the D call is tentative, TRBD1 or TRBD2, as each matches 6 bases. This receptor was identified in a human donor with Susac syndrome. The nucleotide sequence reads as follows: TGTGCCAGCAGCCAAGAGACCGGGGGCCGGGAGGAGCAGTTCTTC. Translated, it reads CASSQETGGREEQFF.